This record covers a single TCR beta chain. The antigen is undetermined. Blood replicates held 0.5 ug DNA, tumor or normal breast approximately 1.5 ug, two each. The protocol was immunoSEQ multiplex PCR, while the TCRdb copy is restricted to in-frame clones and leaves out a portion. The data hold roughly 9,900 clones, with roughly 64% observed a single time. The entry originates in a study of early stage breast cancer tumors. Study-level findings and limits: Tumor and normal breast were distinguished via blood comparison in about 90% of the 16 patients. Most shared enriched TCRB sequences were commonly generated ones.

The germline V and J ends were trimmed by 6 bases and 5 bases, with 13 bases remaining between them. This CDR3 contains 14 residues. Source material: breast tumor tissue. The chain is built from TRBV23-1 and TRBJ1-4; D possibly corresponds to TRBD1 (6 bases). TRBV23-1 is an open reading frame, and its role is uncertain. The TCR originated in a person between 55 and 70 years old with breast cancer. CDR3 sequence (DNA): TGCGCCAGCAGGGGCACAGGGTACAATGAAAAACTGTTTTTT. It yields the protein CASRGTGYNEKLFF.